The 8 T cell receptor beta chains listed next were all sequenced from one sample in a study of Tregs in tolerant kidney transplant recipients. Sequencing was performed with immunoSEQ multiplex PCR; in TCRdb, only in-frame clones are kept and a portion is missing. Of 75,000 to 95,000 clones in the sample, roughly nine tenths are singletons; the top ten hold 4.5% to 5%. Source material: CD8+ T cells from blood. These receptors all come from a human donor in good health.

The V and J genes are TRBV6-1 and TRBJ1-2; D is unclear. V lost 5 bases, J lost 4 bases, and 14 bases lay in between. The germline gives CDR1 MNHNS, CDR2 SASEGT. The CDR3 contains 14 residues. The CDR3 nucleotides are TGTGCCAGCAGTTATGCATCCCTGAGCTATGGCTACACCTTC. This sequence encodes CASSYASLSYGYTF.

This chain joins TRBV7-3 and TRBJ2-4, with 10 bases identical to TRBD2. Losses at the gene ends were 6 bases for V and 0 bases for J; bases not matched to a gene: 14. CDR3 length equals 19 residues. CDR1 and CDR2 (germline): SGHTA, FQGTGA. This CDR3 reads CASRTSGLAGARAKNIQYF. CDR3 DNA sequence: TGTGCCAGCAGAACAAGCGGCCTAGCGGGGGCCCGAGCCAAAAACATTCAGTACTTC.

This clone was recorded only once. V is TRBV27 and J is TRBJ2-7; D is perhaps TRBD1 or TRBD2 (5 bases each). Germline CDR1 MNHEY, CDR2 SMNVEV (reference sequence). The CDR3 totals 15 residues. V was trimmed by 5 bases and J by 1 base, leaving 15 bases between them. For the CDR3, the DNA is TGTGCCAGCAGTGAAACAGGACTGGGGTCCTACGAGCAGTACTTC. Protein: CASSETGLGSYEQYF.

The rearrangement links TRBV15 to TRBJ2-7, with 7 bases lining up with TRBD2. The CDR3 spans 15 residues. Trimming cost V 0 bases and J 2 bases; bases outside gene matches: 4. The germline V gene encodes CDR1 LNHNV and CDR2 YYDKDF (reference sequence). The CDR3 bases are TGTGCCACCAGCAGAGATGCACTAGCGACCTACGAGCAGTACTTC. Translated: CATSRDALATYEQYF.

The genes are TRBV7-8 and TRBJ2-1, with TRBD2 matching 8 bases. CDR3 size: 15 residues. V lost 5 bases, J lost 4 bases, and 7 bases stayed unmatched. Germline CDR1 SGHVS, CDR2 FQNEAQ. The DNA of the CDR3 is TGTGCCAGCAGCCCACTAGCGGAGTTATACAATGAGCAGTTCTTC. This sequence encodes CASSPLAELYNEQFF.

This CDR3 is CASSLPRTDLSTDTQYF. In DNA form, the CDR3 reads TGTGCCAGCAGCTTACCCCGGACAGACTTAAGCACAGATACGCAGTATTTT. The rearrangement links TRBV7-9 to TRBJ2-3, with D perhaps matching TRBD1 (6 bases). The CDR3 is 17 amino acids. The germline gives CDR1 SEHNR, CDR2 FQNEAQ (reference sequence). Deletions cut 2 bases from V and 0 bases from J, with 15 bases between.

The V and J genes are TRBV5-1 and TRBJ2-1, with 7 bases identical to TRBD2. This CDR3 region has 13 residues. From germline, CDR1 is SGHRS and CDR2 YFSETQ. With V trimmed by 6 bases and J by 4 bases, 4 bases remained unmatched. The CDR3 sequence: CASIPSGYNEQFF. The CDR3 nucleotides are TGCGCCAGCATACCTAGCGGTTACAATGAGCAGTTCTTC.

This clone appeared many times. The chain joins TRBV2 to TRBJ2-7; 8 positions agree with TRBD1. This CDR3 region has 13 residues. Per germline, CDR1 SNHLY and CDR2 FYNNEI. Trimming at V came to 5 bases and at J to 2 bases, leaving 2 bases not matched to a gene. The CDR3 here is CASSRGQAYEQYF. The CDR3 DNA is TGTGCCAGCAGTCGGGGACAGGCCTACGAGCAGTACTTC.